The subject of this entry is one T cell receptor beta chain. The antigen remains undetermined. The data originate from a study of T cell responses to AZD1222 COVID-19 vaccine. Study-level points and caveats: Baseline serostatus was positive in only a handful of AZD1222 recipients.

The data were produced by immunoSEQ multiplex PCR, yet TCRdb's version contains in-frame clones alone and is incomplete. The data contain 150,000 or so clones, around 92% of them singletons. Trimming stripped 0 bases from V and 0 bases from J, with 6 bases between. The CDR3 totals 16 residues. CDR1 and CDR2 (germline): MRHNA, SNTAGT. The receptor was derived from an adult in good health. The chain couples TRBV6-4 to TRBJ2-6; D ambiguous. Here the sequenced sample was peripheral blood, taken on day 0 of AZD1222 vaccination. The CDR3 loop is CASSDSVGSGANVLTF. The CDR3 DNA reads TGTGCCAGCAGTGACTCGGTGGGCTCTGGGGCCAACGTCCTGACTTTC.